Listed here are 29 T cell receptor beta chains from one sample, sequenced in a study of blood T cell repertoires in COVID-19 (TCRdb year 2020). The library was built by means of the immunoSEQ multiplex PCR assay. The immuneACCESS repertoire file appears here via TCRdb, limited to in-frame rearrangements. These files lack a portion of the clones; in checked studies, under half of the deficit traces to unresolved V genes, and the cause of the others is not known. In this sample the table shows fewer than 300,000 clones, 85% to 90% of which occur a single time. 15% to 19% of the sample is in the top ten clones. The sequencing sample was made of PBMCs or T cells enriched from blood (not recorded which). All receptors come from a man aged 18 to 30 who had recovered from COVID-19.

This clone was found once. The rearrangement uses TRBV5-5 and TRBJ2-5, with 8 bases lining up with TRBD1. The V gene's germline CDR1 is SGHKS and CDR2 YYEKEE (reference sequence). This CDR3 is 15 amino acids long. Losses at the gene ends were 2 bases for V and 3 bases for J; bases not matched to a gene: 6. For the CDR3, the DNA is TGTGCCAGCAGCTTTAGGACAGGGTTTGAAGAGACCCAGTACTTC. This encodes CASSFRTGFEETQYF.

This clone came up once. This sample also contains other DNA sequences that code for the same CDR3. The chain carries TRBV5-1 and TRBJ2-2; 8 bases line up with TRBD1. The CDR3 has 14 residues. J gave up 6 bases and V 2 bases, and 3 bases lay outside the gene matches. Germline assignment: CDR1 SGHRS and CDR2 YFSETQ. The CDR3 sequence is CASSLAQGAGELFF. Here the CDR3 DNA reads TGCGCCAGCAGCTTAGCACAGGGGGCCGGGGAGCTGTTTTTT.

This rearrangement joins TRBV28 to TRBJ1-5; D ambiguous. The germline CDR1 and CDR2 sequences are MDHEN and SYDVKM. V lost 3 bases to trimming and J lost 0 bases, with 9 bases between them. CDR3 length: 15 residues. The CDR3, as DNA: TGTGCCAGCAGTTTGGAGGGTTATAGCAATCAGCCCCAGCATTTT. Its protein is CASSLEGYSNQPQHF.

The sample holds a few counts of this clone. This chain uses TRBV7-8 with TRBJ1-1, with TRBD1 matching 9 bases. There are 17 residues in the CDR3. Germline V gene sequence: CDR1 SGHVS, CDR2 FQNEAQ. J was trimmed by 2 bases and V by 0 bases; bases with no gene match: 7. The CDR3 spells CASSLAPGQGPNTEAFF. In nucleotides, the CDR3 is TGTGCCAGCAGCTTAGCCCCGGGACAGGGACCAAACACTGAAGCTTTCTTT. Using reference TRBV7-8 and TRBJ1-1 for the parts outside the CDR3, the full variable domain is GAGVSQSPRYKVAKRGQDVALRCDPISGHVSLFWYQQALGQGPEFLTYFQNEAQLDKSGLPSDRFFAERPEGSVSTLKIQRTQQEDSAVYLCASSLAPGQGPNTEAFFGQGTRLTVV.

The chain uses TRBV24-1 and TRBJ2-5; possibly TRBD1 for D (5 bases). This CDR3 comprises 16 residues. The germline V gene has CDR1 KGHDR and CDR2 SFDVKD. Between the trimmed V and J ends, which lost 3 bases and 2 bases, there was a span of 15 bases. The CDR3 coding sequence is TGTGCCACCAGTGATACCGAATCAGGGATTCAAGAGACCCAGTACTTC. This encodes CATSDTESGIQETQYF.

The chain uses TRBV19 and TRBJ1-1, with TRBD1 identical over 9 bases. V lost 4 bases and J lost 6; bases outside the gene matches: 12. The CDR3 contains 16 residues. The germline gives CDR1 LNHDA, CDR2 SQIVND (reference sequence). This CDR3 is CASSSPGTGPRAEAFF. CDR3 sequence (DNA): TGTGCCAGTAGTAGTCCCGGGACAGGGCCAAGGGCTGAAGCTTTCTTT.

This chain joins TRBV5-4 and TRBJ2-5, with D possibly matching TRBD2 (6 bases). Deletions cut 4 bases from V and 5 bases from J, with 24 bases between. The CDR3 runs 17 residues. Germline V gene data show CDR1 as SGHNT and CDR2 as YYREEE (reference sequence). The CDR3, as DNA: TGTGCCAGCAGCCCAGCCGGGCTCGGGAGAAGTGGGGAGACCCAGTACTTC. It yields the protein CASSPAGLGRSGETQYF.

V gene TRBV7-8 combines with J gene TRBJ2-6; the match to TRBD2 covers 7 bases. The germline CDR1 and CDR2 sequences are SGHVS and FQNEAQ. The CDR3 runs to 16 residues. Trimming cost V 1 base and J 2 bases; bases outside gene matches: 2. The CDR3 DNA follows: TGTGCCAGCAGCTTAGATGGGGGGGCTGGGGCCAACGTCCTGACTTTC. As protein: CASSLDGGAGANVLTF.

The chain joins TRBV4-2 to TRBJ2-3; 7 positions match TRBD2. The CDR3 spans 16 residues. In germline, CDR1 is LGHNA, CDR2 YNFKEQ. V lost 2 bases to trimming and J lost 0 bases; unmatched junction nucleotides: 5. In DNA form, the CDR3 reads TGTGCCAGCAGCCAACGTAGCGGGCCTAGCACAGATACGCAGTATTTT. This encodes CASSQRSGPSTDTQYF.

This clone was detected only once. V and J are TRBV9 and TRBJ1-1; 7 bases agree with TRBD1. V dropped 3 bases and J dropped 4; count of bases not matched to a gene: 15. The CDR3 is 17 residues long. Germline CDR1 is SGDLS and CDR2 is YYNGEE. CDR3 residues: CASSGNDRAISSTEAFF. The CDR3 nucleotides read TGTGCCAGCAGCGGAAATGACAGGGCGATTTCGAGCACTGAAGCTTTCTTT.

This clone was recorded once. V usage is TRBV16 and J usage is TRBJ2-7; unclear D gene. The V end was cut by 0 bases, the J end by 3 bases, with 9 bases between. Germline CDR1 KGHSY, CDR2 FQNENV. This CDR3 has 14 amino acids. CDR3 bases: TGTGCCAGCAGCCAATCTTGGCAGCGCTACGAGCAGTACTTC. Its translation is CASSQSWQRYEQYF. Drawing the rest from reference TRBV16 and TRBJ2-7, the complete variable domain is GEEVAQTPKHLVRGEGQKAKLYCAPIKGHSYVFWYQQVLKNEFKFLISFQNENVFDETGMPKERFSAKCLPNSPCSLEIQATKLEDSAVYFCASSQSWQRYEQYFGPGTRLTVT.

This chain connects TRBV19 to TRBJ1-1; D unclear. This CDR3 comprises 14 residues. CDR1 LNHDA and CDR2 SQIVND come from the germline V gene (reference sequence). Trimming stripped 7 bases from V and 3 bases from J, with 15 bases between. The CDR3 spells CASKHEPLYTEAFF. The CDR3 DNA reads as TGTGCCAGTAAGCACGAGCCCCTTTACACTGAAGCTTTCTTT.

As regards this clone: Mismatch with germline at one junction end may stem from a read error. The gene calls are TRBV7-7 and TRBJ1-5, with D possibly being TRBD1 (6 bases). Germline V lookup: CDR1 SSHAT, CDR2 FNYEAQ (reference sequence). The length of the CDR3 is 15 residues. CDR3 in amino acids: CASSLEEQGNQPQHF. Written as DNA, the CDR3 is TGTGCTAGCAGCTTGGAAGAACAGGGTAATCAGCCCCAGCATTTT.

This clone appeared a single time. The same CDR3 is also encoded by other DNA sequences in this sample. The chain links TRBV11-3 to TRBJ2-1; maybe TRBD2 (6 bases). This CDR3 comprises 15 residues. The V gene's germline CDR1 is SGHNT and CDR2 YENEEA. V shed 1 base and J shed 0 bases, with 7 bases lying between them. The CDR3 DNA follows: TGTGCCAGCAGCTTAGCCGGGAGCTCCTACAATGAGCAGTTCTTC. Translating it yields CASSLAGSSYNEQFF.

The chain combines TRBV21-1 with TRBJ1-5; the table's D call of TRBD1 was not tested on the DNA. TRBV21-1 is labeled a pseudogene. The CDR3 sequence is 19 residues long. CDR3 residues: CASSMLWPGQGPNNQPQHF. CDR3 in DNA: TGTGCCAGCAGCATGCTCTGGCCGGGACAGGGACCGAATAATCAGCCCCAGCATTTT.

The chain employs TRBV11-3 and TRBJ2-2; D is uncertain. The CDR3 spans 13 residues. The germline CDR1 and CDR2 sequences are SGHNT and YENEEA. V gave up 5 bases and J gave up 5 bases, with 9 bases separating them. CDR3 bases: TGTGCCAGCAGCCTTCAGACAACCGGGGAGCTGTTTTTT. This gives the protein CASSLQTTGELFF.

V gene TRBV30 combines with J gene TRBJ1-1; no definite D call. Germline lookup yields CDR1 GTSNPN and CDR2 SVGIG (reference sequence). The CDR3 consists of 15 residues. Trimming took 0 bases from V and 1 from J, leaving 12 bases between them. The CDR3 nucleotides are TGTGCCTGGAGTGTACGGGGTTGGGAGAACACTGAAGCTTTCTTT. Translated, it gives CAWSVRGWENTEAFF. Using reference TRBV30 and TRBJ1-1 for the parts outside the CDR3, the full variable domain is SQTIHQWPATLVQPVGSPLSLECTVEGTSNPNLYWYRQAAGRGLQLLFYSVGIGQISSEVPQNLSASRPQDRQFILSSKKLLLSDSGFYLCAWSVRGWENTEAFFGQGTRLTVV.

This chain connects TRBV11-3 to TRBJ2-7; D is undetermined. This CDR3 is built from 12 residues. Germline assignment: CDR1 SGHNT and CDR2 YENEEA. Trimming took off 4 bases at V and 3 bases at J, with 7 bases between the two ends. The CDR3 nucleotides are TGTGCCAGCAGCTCTGAACTCTACGAGCAGTACTTC. It specifies CASSSELYEQYF. The entire variable domain, with the rest obtained from reference TRBV11-3 and TRBJ2-7, is as follows: EAGVVQSPRYKIIEKKQPVAFWCNPISGHNTLYWYLQNLGQGPELLIRYENEEAVDDSQLPKDRFSAERLKGVDSTLKIQPAELGDSAVYLCASSSELYEQYFGPGTRLTVT.

The rearrangement joins TRBV5-1 to TRBJ2-1, with 10 positions matching TRBD2. The germline CDR1 and CDR2 sequences are SGHRS and YFSETQ. Losses at the gene ends were 1 base for V and 8 bases for J; bases not matched to a gene: 6. The CDR3 totals 15 residues. The CDR3 coding sequence is TGCGCCAGCAGCTTGAGAGCGGGAGGGACCGATGAGCAGTTCTTC. It specifies CASSLRAGGTDEQFF.

The V call is TRBV6-5, the J call TRBJ2-7; the D is unclear. The germline V gene has CDR1 MNHEY and CDR2 SVGAGI. This CDR3 has 11 amino acids. Trimming removed 7 bases at V and 3 bases at J, with 7 bases between. This chain's CDR3 is CASTQHYEQYF. The CDR3 DNA sequence: TGTGCCAGCACTCAACACTACGAGCAGTACTTC.

The V call is TRBV3-1 (or the pseudogene TRBV3-2), the J call TRBJ2-2, with D possibly being TRBD2 (5 bases). Trimming removed 2 bases at V and 4 bases at J, with 17 bases between. Germline lookup yields CDR1 LGHDT and CDR2 YNNKEL (reference sequence). This CDR3 is 17 amino acids long. In DNA, the CDR3 is TGTGCCAGCAGCCAACGAGCGGCTAGCAGATCCACCGGGGAGCTGTTTTTT. This translates into CASSQRAASRSTGELFF.

This clone showed up just a few times. The V gene is TRBV7-9, the J gene TRBJ1-2; the D gene is possibly TRBD1 (5 bases). This CDR3 is built from 16 residues. Trimming stripped 1 base from V and 4 bases from J, with 16 bases between. Germline loops: CDR1 SEHNR, CDR2 FQNEAQ (reference sequence). DNA of the CDR3: TGTGCCAGCAGCTTAGGACAGCCGGGGGACGGCTATGGCTACACCTTC. Residues: CASSLGQPGDGYGYTF.

The V gene is TRBV7-9, the J gene TRBJ2-1; 10 bases fit TRBD1. The CDR3 runs 12 residues. J was trimmed by 12 bases and V by 1 base; bases with no gene match: 0. Germline CDR1 reads SEHNR; CDR2 reads FQNEAQ (reference sequence). CDR3 loop: CASSLGTGGQFF. The CDR3 bases are TGTGCCAGCAGCTTAGGGACAGGGGGGCAGTTCTTC. Full variable domain (outside the CDR3, taken from reference TRBV7-9 and TRBJ2-1): DTGVSQNPRHKITKRGQNVTFRCDPISEHNRLYWYRQTLGQGPEFLTYFQNEAQLEKSRLLSDRFSAERPKGSFSTLEIQRTEQGDSAMYLCASSLGTGGQFFGPGTRLTVL.

V is TRBV24-1 and J is TRBJ2-7; 10 bases are a match to TRBD2. Looked up from germline, CDR1 is KGHDR and CDR2 is SFDVKD. Trimming took 2 bases from V and 2 from J; bases not matched to a gene: 11. The CDR3 runs to 18 residues. The CDR3 DNA reads TGTGCCACCAGTGATTCCGGGACTAGCGCGAGCACTCCCTACGAGCAGTACTTC. It is translated as CATSDSGTSASTPYEQYF.

This chain joins TRBV5-1 and TRBJ1-2, with TRBD1 identical over 8 bases. The germline V gene encodes CDR1 SGHRS and CDR2 YFSETQ. The CDR3 has 15 residues. The junction had 8 bases not matched to a gene; V was cut back by 4 bases and J by 3 bases. CDR3 in amino acids: CASSTGTGVHYGYTF. The CDR3 DNA follows: TGCGCCAGCAGCACTGGGACAGGCGTCCACTATGGCTACACCTTC.

This clone was seen just once. CDR3 in amino acids: CASRGPGTGRHTIYF. The CDR3 DNA reads as TGTGCCAGCAGAGGCCCCGGGACAGGGAGGCACACCATATATTTT. This chain uses TRBV28 with TRBJ1-3; the match to TRBD1 covers 9 bases. J was trimmed by 8 bases and V by 6 bases; bases with no gene match: 11. Germline CDR1 reads MDHEN; CDR2 reads SYDVKM. The CDR3 has 15 residues.

The J gene is TRBJ2-5, the V gene TRBV2, with TRBD2 matching 8 bases. The CDR3 has 17 residues. J lost 3 bases, V lost 7 bases, and 16 bases had no gene match. Germline values: CDR1 SNHLY, CDR2 FYNNEI. The CDR3: CASTPRRAGDHEETQYF. The CDR3 DNA follows: TGTGCCAGCACCCCCAGGAGAGCGGGGGACCACGAAGAGACCCAGTACTTC.

V gene TRBV3-1 (or the pseudogene TRBV3-2) combines with J gene TRBJ2-5, with 7 bases that match TRBD2. From germline, CDR1 is LGHDT and CDR2 YNNKEL (reference sequence). Trimming at V came to 2 bases and at J to 5 bases, leaving 11 bases not matched to a gene. The CDR3 totals 16 residues. This CDR3 reads CASSQQPAGPVETQYF. DNA of the CDR3: TGTGCCAGCAGCCAACAACCAGCGGGACCGGTGGAGACCCAGTACTTC.

There are a few counts of this clone. DNA for the CDR3: TGTGCCAGCAGCATTCTGTACAATGAGCAGTTCTTC. Its translation is CASSILYNEQFF. This chain uses TRBV7-9 with TRBJ2-1; no definite D call. V was clipped by 5 bases and J by 4 bases, with 6 bases between them. CDR3 length equals 12 residues. Germline-derived CDR1 and CDR2 are SEHNR and FQNEAQ (reference sequence).